One TCR beta chain is described in this entry. The clone's antigen remains unknown. No quality values exist for individual bases; no much larger clone is one base distant. Clipping removes 0 bases from V and 5 bases from J, with 12 as the unmatched junction base count. The CDR3 sequence holds 18 residues, the cysteine and phenylalanine included. Just the 54-base CDR3 DNA is kept, in frame starting at base 1. From a lookup of the germline V gene (reference sequence), CDR1 and CDR2 are MNHEY and SMNVEV. This record comes from a study of blood T cell repertoires in COVID-19 (dated by TCRdb to 2020 to 2021). General notes on the study: Collaborator samples came from the United States, Italy and Spain and covered acute and convalescent phases of COVID-19. The repertoires were released in a freely available public database intended as a resource for research on the immune response to SARS-CoV-2. Sample metadata almost always included a de-identified subject ID, COVID-19 status, age in years and sex. Subjects who had been exposed to COVID-19, were actively infected with it, or had recovered from it provided the deeply sampled blood TCRbeta repertoires that made up the dataset. Where HLA class I and class II types were available, the types were taken from metadata supplied by the sample provider, not from assay-based typing. The prospective study material was composed of cDNA or gDNA derived from T cells, B-cell-depleted T cells, or PBMCs. Samples were obtained from the ongoing ImmuneRACE study (first 160 participants) and from approximately 1,200 subjects provided by 6 global collaborators. Points the paper makes about the study in general: Clinical and demographic metadata were provided uncurated, with the amount varying by source and participant.

At one collaborating source in Seattle, patients were enrolled during active infection and were followed longitudinally through the course of disease. Whole blood was collected in K2EDTA tubes by collaborating institutions according to the institutions' own protocols. For TCRbeta analysis, collaborators shipped samples as frozen whole blood, isolated PBMCs, or DNA extracted from either of those sample types. The immunoSEQ Assay, a bias-controlled multiplex PCR, was used to amplify TCRbeta CDR3 regions from genomic DNA. As for how the authors treated the data: Within the assay, amplification of reference gene primers was used to estimate how many nucleated cells each sample contained. Sequence reads were collapsed and filtered to measure the absolute abundance of every unique TCRbeta CDR3 rearrangement. For each sample, productive Simpson clonality was calculated as the square root of Simpson's diversity index over productive rearrangements. TCRdb mirrors the immuneACCESS table, restricted to in-frame sequences. Some clones are absent from its copies; in checked studies, under half trace to an unresolved V gene, and the reason for the others is unknown. V and J calls and clone size are copied from that table; D and trimming were computed from the DNA. This sample gives 270,000 or so clones in total; around 92% of them show up just once. Clones ranked in the top ten supply around 10% of the sample.

The sequenced material came from peripheral blood. This clonotype was sampled from a woman in her thirties with COVID-19, enrolled during active disease. The chain joins TRBV27 to TRBJ1-1; TRBD1 agrees with 10 junctional bases. The DNA reads TGTGCCAGCAGTTTATCGGGGGTGACAGGGGGCGCGGGTACTGAAGCTTTCTTT. This gives the protein CASSLSGVTGGAGTEAFF.